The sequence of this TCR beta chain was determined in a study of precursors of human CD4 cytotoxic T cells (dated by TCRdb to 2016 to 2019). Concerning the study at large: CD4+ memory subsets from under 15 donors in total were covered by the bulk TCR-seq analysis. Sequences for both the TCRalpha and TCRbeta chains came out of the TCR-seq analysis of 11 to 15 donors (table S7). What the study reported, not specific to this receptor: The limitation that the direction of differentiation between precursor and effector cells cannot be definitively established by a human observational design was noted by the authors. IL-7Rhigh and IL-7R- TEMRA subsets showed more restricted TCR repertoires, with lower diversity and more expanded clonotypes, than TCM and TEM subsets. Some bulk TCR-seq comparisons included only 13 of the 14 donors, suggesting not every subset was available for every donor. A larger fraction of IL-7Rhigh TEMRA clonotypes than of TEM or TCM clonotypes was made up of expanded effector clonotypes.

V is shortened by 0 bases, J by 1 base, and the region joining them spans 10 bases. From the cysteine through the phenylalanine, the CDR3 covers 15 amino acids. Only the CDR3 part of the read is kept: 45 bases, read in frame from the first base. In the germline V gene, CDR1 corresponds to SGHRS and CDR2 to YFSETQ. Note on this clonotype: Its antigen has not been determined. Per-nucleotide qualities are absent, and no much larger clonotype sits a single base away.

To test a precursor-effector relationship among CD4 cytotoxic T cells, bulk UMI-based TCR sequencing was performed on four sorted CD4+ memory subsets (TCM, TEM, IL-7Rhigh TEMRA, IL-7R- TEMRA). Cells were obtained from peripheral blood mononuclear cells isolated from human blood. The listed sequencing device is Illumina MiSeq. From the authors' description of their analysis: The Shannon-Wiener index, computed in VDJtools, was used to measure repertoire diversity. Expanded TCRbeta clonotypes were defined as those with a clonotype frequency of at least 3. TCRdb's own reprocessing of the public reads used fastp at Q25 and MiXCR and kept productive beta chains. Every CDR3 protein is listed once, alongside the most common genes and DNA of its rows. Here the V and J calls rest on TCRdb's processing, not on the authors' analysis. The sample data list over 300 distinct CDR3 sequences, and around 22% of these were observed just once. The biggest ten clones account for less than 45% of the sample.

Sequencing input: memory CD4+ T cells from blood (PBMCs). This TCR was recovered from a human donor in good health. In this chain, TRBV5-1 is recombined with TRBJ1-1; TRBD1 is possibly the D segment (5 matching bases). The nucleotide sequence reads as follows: TGCGCCAGCAGCTTGGGGGGCGTCCCGAACACTGAAGCTTTCTTT. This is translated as CASSLGGVPNTEAFF.